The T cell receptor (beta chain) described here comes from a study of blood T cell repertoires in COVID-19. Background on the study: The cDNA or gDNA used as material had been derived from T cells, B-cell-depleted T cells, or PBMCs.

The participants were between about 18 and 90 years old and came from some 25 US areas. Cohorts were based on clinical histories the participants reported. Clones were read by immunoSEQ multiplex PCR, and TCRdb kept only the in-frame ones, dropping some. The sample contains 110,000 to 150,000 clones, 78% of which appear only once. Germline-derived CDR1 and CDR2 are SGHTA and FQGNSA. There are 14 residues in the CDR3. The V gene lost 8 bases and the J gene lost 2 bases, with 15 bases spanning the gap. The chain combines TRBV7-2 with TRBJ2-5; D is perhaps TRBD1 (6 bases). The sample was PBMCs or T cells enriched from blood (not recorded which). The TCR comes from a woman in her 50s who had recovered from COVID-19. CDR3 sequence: CASRGQPKQETQYF. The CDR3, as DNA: TGTGCCAGCCGCGGACAGCCTAAACAAGAGACCCAGTACTTC.